This paragraph reports one T cell receptor (beta chain). The specificity of this receptor is unknown. Qualities for individual bases were not recorded, and no much larger clone is one base off. The record originates from a study of blood T cell repertoires in COVID-19 (dated by TCRdb to the early 2020s). For the study in its entirety: For ImmuneRACE Cohort 3, a participant was defined as recovered based on two consecutive negative NP/OP PCR tests, clearance by a healthcare professional, or resolution of symptoms. The material from the prospective study consisted of cDNA or gDNA derived from T cells, B-cell-depleted T cells, or PBMCs. Where HLA class I and class II types were available, the types were taken from metadata supplied by the sample provider, not from assay-based typing. Collaborator samples came from the United States, Italy and Spain and covered acute and convalescent phases of COVID-19. The samples were drawn from the first 160 participants of the ongoing ImmuneRACE study and from over 950 subjects provided by 6 global collaborators. Nearly every sample came with metadata listing a de-identified subject ID, COVID-19 status, age in years and sex. Deeply sampled blood TCRbeta repertoires from subjects exposed to, actively infected with, or recovered from COVID-19 were included in the dataset. The repertoires were released in a freely available public database intended as a resource for research on the immune response to SARS-CoV-2. The paper's findings and limits, for the study overall: Clinical and demographic metadata were provided uncurated, with the amount varying by source and participant.

From the cysteine up to the phenylalanine, the CDR3 has a length of 15 residues. Of all the DNA, just the CDR3 is kept, 45 bases in frame from base 1. The germline V gene (reference sequence) supplies CDR1 LNHDA and CDR2 SQIVND. Germline trimming amounts to 4 bases on V and 3 bases on J, with 5 as the count of junction bases outside the gene matches. TCRbeta CDR3 regions were amplified from genomic DNA by means of the immunoSEQ Assay, a bias-controlled multiplex PCR. Concerning the study's data processing: The number of nucleated cells in each sample was estimated by amplification of reference gene primers within the assay. To quantify the absolute abundance of each unique TCRbeta CDR3 rearrangement, sequence reads were collapsed and filtered. For each sample, productive Simpson clonality was calculated as the square root of Simpson's diversity index over productive rearrangements. Held by TCRdb, this immuneACCESS table contains in-frame sequences only and omits some clones. Under half of the omission traces to an unresolved V gene where checked; the cause of the rest is unknown. The DNA was the basis for D and trimming; V, J and clone size are from that table. The sample contains around 360,000 clones, 70% to 90% of them found a single time. Around 1.9% of the sample comes from the top ten.

Enrolling through a virtual design, the prospective study's participants ranged in age from roughly 18 to 89 years and lived across 24 United States geographic areas. In the prospective study, cohorts were assigned on the basis of participant-reported clinical history obtained from a screening survey and a study questionnaire. Each participant in the prospective study had whole blood, serum and a nasopharyngeal or oropharyngeal swab collected by mobile phlebotomists. Over a roughly 2-month period, participants in the prospective study had the option of providing additional blood draws and questionnaires. Before DNA extraction, blood samples from the prospective study were shipped at room temperature or frozen.

The source material was PBMCs or T cells enriched from blood (not recorded which). The sequence links TRBV19 to TRBJ1-5, with 8 bases in between that match TRBD1. The clonotype comes from a man aged 35 to 55 in a cohort exposed to, infected with or recovered from COVID-19 (not recorded which). The nucleotides read TGTGCCAGTAGTACGAGACAGGGGACCAATCAGCCCCAGCATTTT. Its coded protein is CASSTRQGTNQPQHF.